These 24 T cell receptor beta chains originate from one sample sequenced in a study of T cells in Graves' hyperthyroidism and ophthalmopathy. TCR beta CDR3 sequences were amplified from RNA transcripts. A set of HTBI primers served as the primers for a first-round RT-PCR of the TCR CDR3. One entry per CDR3 protein results from TCRdb running MiXCR on the multiplex PCR reads. Altogether 200,000 to 250,000 distinct CDR3 sequences are present, roughly a sixth being singletons, with the ten largest covering around 50%. The specimen sequenced was blood. Receptors were obtained from a man in his forties or fifties with Graves' hyperthyroidism.

A few counts support this clonotype. The chain is built from TRBV11-3 and TRBJ1-1, with D perhaps matching TRBD1 (5 bases). This CDR3 comprises 15 residues. Germline V gene sequence: CDR1 SGHNT, CDR2 YENEEA. The V end was cut by 8 bases, the J end by 1 base, with 17 bases between. Written as DNA, the CDR3 is TGTGCCAGCCCACCCATGGGGGGGGGGAACACTGAAGCTTTCTTT. It codes for CASPPMGGGNTEAFF.

This clonotype occurred many times. This chain uses TRBV5-5 with TRBJ1-1; 10 nucleotides line up with TRBD1. Germline CDR1 and CDR2: SGHKS and YYEKEE (reference sequence). This CDR3 spans 15 amino acids. V was clipped by 3 bases and J by 4 bases; unmatched bases: 6. The CDR3 reads CASSWMTGGGTEAFF. In nucleotides, the CDR3 is TGTGCCAGCAGCTGGATGACAGGGGGCGGCACTGAAGCTTTCTTT.

The genes are TRBV2 and TRBJ2-2, with unresolved D. The V gene's germline CDR1 is SNHLY and CDR2 FYNNEI. CDR3 length: 15 residues. V was shortened by 2 bases and J by 1 base, with 8 bases between the two germline ends. CDR3 coding DNA: TGTGCCAGCAGTGAAAATGCCCTGAACACCGGGGAGCTGTTTTTT. This gives the protein CASSENALNTGELFF.

This clonotype was picked up many times. The V and J genes are TRBV20-1 and TRBJ2-7; D is ambiguous. CDR3 length equals 12 residues. The germline V and J ends were trimmed by 4 bases and 1 base, with 8 bases remaining between them. The V gene's germline CDR1 is DFQATT and CDR2 SNEGSKA (reference sequence). The CDR3 region has the DNA TGCAGTGCTATGCGCCCATCCTACGAGCAGTACTTC. Residues: CSAMRPSYEQYF.

The chain has TRBV4-1 and TRBJ2-3; the match to TRBD1 covers 7 bases. Trimming at V came to 2 bases and at J to 1 base, leaving 3 bases not matched to a gene. This CDR3 contains 15 residues. Per germline, CDR1 MGHRA and CDR2 YSYEKL. The CDR3 sequence is CASSQQGVGTDTQYF. The CDR3 nucleotides read TGCGCCAGCAGCCAACAGGGGGTTGGCACAGATACGCAGTATTTT.

This clonotype came up many times. The genes are TRBV5-8 and TRBJ2-2; D is unresolved. The CDR3 runs 15 residues. CDR1 is SGHTS and CDR2 is YDEGEE in the germline V gene. V shed 3 bases and J shed 4 bases, with 13 bases lying between them. The CDR3: CASSSTDLFTGELFF. The CDR3 DNA follows: TGTGCCAGCAGCTCAACCGACTTATTCACCGGGGAGCTGTTTTTT.

This clonotype came up many times. The chain is built from TRBV7-9 and TRBJ2-3, with D hard to call. V lost 5 bases to trimming and J lost 4 bases, with 10 bases between them. The CDR3 is 13 residues long. Germline V gene sequence: CDR1 SEHNR, CDR2 FQNEAQ (reference sequence). The CDR3 region is CASSPKGPDTQYF. CDR3 nucleotide sequence: TGTGCCAGCAGCCCCAAGGGCCCAGATACGCAGTATTTT.

This clonotype was seen ten or more times. DNA for the CDR3: TGTGCCAGCAGTCCACCTCGGGGTTACGGGCAGCCCCAGCATTTT. It encodes CASSPPRGYGQPQHF. The V gene is TRBV28, the J gene TRBJ1-5; D unresolved. Germline V gene data show CDR1 as MDHEN and CDR2 as SYDVKM. CDR3 length equals 15 residues. Trimming left V 5 bases short and J 7 bases short, with 18 bases between.

There are many counts of this clonotype. V is TRBV27 and J is TRBJ2-1, with 9 bases fitting TRBD2. Trimming removed 2 bases from V and 4 bases from J; junction bases left unmatched: 9. The CDR3 contains 17 residues. Per the germline V gene, CDR1 is MNHEY and CDR2 is SMNVEV (reference sequence). DNA for the CDR3: TGTGCCAGCAGTTTACTCTCCCATAGCGGGAGTTACAATGAGCAGTTCTTC. Protein product: CASSLLSHSGSYNEQFF.

This clonotype was recorded many times. CDR3 DNA sequence: TGTGCCAGCTCACCTTTCACTATGAACACTGAAGCTTTCTTT. This sequence encodes CASSPFTMNTEAFF. The chain carries TRBV18 and TRBJ1-1; D gene uncertain. The CDR3 has 14 amino acids. Germline assignment: CDR1 KGHSH and CDR2 LQKENI. Trimming stripped 3 bases from V and 0 bases from J, with 8 bases between. Together with reference TRBV18 and TRBJ1-1, the CDR3 gives the full variable domain: NAGVMQNPRHLVRRRGQEARLRCSPMKGHSHVYWYRQLPEEGLKFMVYLQKENIIDESGMPKERFSAEFPKEGPSILRIQQVVRGDSAAYFCASSPFTMNTEAFFGQGTRLTVV.

The CDR3 here is CASRGQARGEAFF. The CDR3 DNA reads TGTGCCAGCAGGGGACAGGCTAGGGGAGAAGCTTTCTTT. The chain has TRBV12-3 or TRBV12-4 and TRBJ1-1; 8 nucleotides line up with TRBD1. The CDR3 has 13 amino acids. V was pared by 6 bases and J by 8 bases, with 8 bases of the junction left unmatched.

This clonotype was counted between two and nine times. The V and J genes are TRBV5-4 and TRBJ2-3; 7 bases agree with TRBD1. This CDR3 has 15 amino acids. J gave up 5 bases and V 4 bases, and 10 bases lay outside the gene matches. Germline values: CDR1 SGHNT, CDR2 YYREEE (reference sequence). CDR3 in DNA: TGTGCCAGCAGCACAGGGGTCCTCGCTGTAGATACGCAGTATTTT. Translating it yields CASSTGVLAVDTQYF.

This clonotype was seen many times. The chain employs TRBV20-1 and TRBJ1-5, with TRBD1 matching over 9 bases. The CDR3 runs to 17 residues. Trimming at V came to 1 base and at J to 7 bases, leaving 14 bases not matched to a gene. Germline-derived CDR1 and CDR2 are DFQATT and SNEGSKA (reference sequence). This CDR3 is CSARGGGTGGLGQPQHF. CDR3 nucleotide sequence: TGCAGTGCTAGAGGGGGTGGAACAGGGGGCTTAGGACAGCCCCAGCATTTT.

This chain connects TRBV2 to TRBJ2-2, with D possibly being TRBD1 (6 bases). Trimming removed 0 bases from V and 6 bases from J, with 11 bases in between. The CDR3 has 15 amino acids. Germline V gene data show CDR1 as SNHLY and CDR2 as FYNNEI. CDR3 region: CASSEAPGDAGELFF. The CDR3 coding sequence is TGTGCCAGCAGTGAAGCGCCAGGGGACGCCGGGGAGCTGTTTTTT.

This clonotype came up a few times. J is TRBJ2-7 and V is TRBV27, with a weak D call TRBD1 (6 bases). The V and J ends lost 0 bases and 2 bases respectively, with 14 bases between them. The CDR3 sequence is 16 residues long. CDR1 and CDR2 from the germline V gene are MNHEY and SMNVEV (reference sequence). In DNA form, the CDR3 reads TGTGCCAGCAGTTTATCTCAGGGGTTTATGACCTACGAGCAGTACTTC. Amino acids: CASSLSQGFMTYEQYF.

There are a few counts of this clonotype. The chain is built from TRBV7-6 and TRBJ2-2; weak D call: TRBD1 (6 bases). Germline CDR1 is SGHVS and CDR2 is FNYEAQ. This CDR3 comprises 19 residues. Trimming stripped 5 bases from V and 1 base from J, with 23 bases between. The DNA of the CDR3 is TGTGCCAGCAGCCTCTCTTGGTCCAGGGGCAGGATGAACACCGGGGAGCTGTTTTTT. Translation gives CASSLSWSRGRMNTGELFF.

The genes are TRBV5-1 and TRBJ2-3; perhaps D is TRBD1 or TRBD2 (5 bases each). The germline gives CDR1 SGHRS, CDR2 YFSETQ. The length of the CDR3 is 15 residues. The V gene lost 2 bases and the J gene lost 3 bases, with 13 bases spanning the gap. This CDR3 reads CASSFSGRVTDTQYF. CDR3 in DNA: TGCGCCAGCAGCTTTTCAGGGCGGGTTACAGATACGCAGTATTTT.

This clonotype was seen at least ten times. V and J are TRBV7-3 and TRBJ2-3; D possibly uses TRBD1 or TRBD2 (5 bases each). Germline CDR1 and CDR2: SGHTA and FQGTGA. The CDR3 covers 15 residues. V was cut by 4 bases and J by 2 bases, with 13 bases left in between. The chain's CDR3 is CASSWGPANTDTQYF. CDR3 DNA: TGTGCCAGCAGCTGGGGACCGGCAAACACAGATACGCAGTATTTT.

This clonotype appeared many times. The gene calls are TRBV3-1 and TRBJ2-2; the match to TRBD2 covers 7 bases. With V trimmed by 7 bases and J by 1 base, 6 bases remained unmatched. Germline lookup yields CDR1 LGHDT and CDR2 YNNKEL (reference sequence). CDR3 size: 15 residues. CDR3 sequence reads: CASNKRDLNTGELFF. Written as DNA, the CDR3 is TGTGCCAGCAACAAGCGGGACCTGAACACCGGGGAGCTGTTTTTT. Full variable domain (missing parts from reference TRBV3-1 and TRBJ2-2): DTAVSQTPKYLVTQMGNDKSIKCEQNLGHDTMYWYKQDSKKFLKIMFSYNNKELIINETVPNRFSPKSPDKAHLNLHINSLELGDSAVYFCASNKRDLNTGELFFGEGSRLTVL.

This clonotype was detected many times. This rearrangement joins TRBV7-9 to TRBJ1-4, with D maybe TRBD1 (5 bases). Germline lookup yields CDR1 SEHNR and CDR2 FQNEAQ (reference sequence). CDR3 length: 15 residues. V lost 3 bases and J lost 5, with 13 bases in between. The CDR3 region is CASSFNRDRNEKLFF. Written as DNA, the CDR3 is TGTGCCAGCAGCTTTAACCGAGACAGAAATGAAAAACTGTTTTTT.

This clonotype showed up many times. The rearrangement joins TRBV19 to TRBJ2-1; 8 bases fit TRBD1. With 5 bases clipped from V and 10 bases from J, the junction kept 13 bases outside the gene matches. The length of the CDR3 is 15 residues. CDR1 is LNHDA, CDR2 SQIVND, per germline (reference sequence). Here the CDR3 reads CASSPDRVRGDEQFF. CDR3 nucleotide sequence: TGTGCCAGTAGTCCGGACAGGGTGCGGGGTGACGAGCAGTTCTTC.

This clonotype occurred many times. The gene calls are TRBV6-1 and TRBJ1-5; no reliable D call. The V gene's germline CDR1 is MNHNS and CDR2 SASEGT. V gave up 1 base and J gave up 5 bases, with 6 bases separating them. The CDR3 spans 13 residues. The CDR3 DNA follows: TGTGCCAGCAGTGAAGACGCCCATCAGCCCCAGCATTTT. Translation: CASSEDAHQPQHF.

The chain combines TRBV4-1 with TRBJ2-1, with 8 nucleotides matching TRBD1. This CDR3 comprises 15 residues. J gave up 9 bases and V 1 base, and 8 bases lay outside the gene matches. Germline V gives CDR1 MGHRA, CDR2 YSYEKL. The CDR3 loop reads CASSQALQGAGEQFF. CDR3 bases: TGCGCCAGCAGCCAAGCCCTCCAGGGGGCTGGTGAGCAGTTCTTC.

This clonotype was detected many times. This chain links TRBV27 with TRBJ2-2; no firm D call. Germline V gene sequence: CDR1 MNHEY, CDR2 SMNVEV (reference sequence). The V end lost 3 bases, the J end lost 3 bases, and 5 bases lay between the germline ends. The CDR3 covers 13 residues. As DNA, the CDR3 is TGTGCCAGCAGTTTGCGGTACACCGGGGAGCTGTTTTTT. The encoded protein is CASSLRYTGELFF.